The text below deals with one T cell receptor beta chain. Its antigen is still unknown. The germline V gene encodes CDR1 MDHEN and CDR2 SYDVKM. Deletions cut 3 bases from V and 4 bases from J, with 4 bases between. The CDR3 length is 13 residues. The data were taken from a study of Ad26.COV2.S vaccination and SARS-CoV-2 variants. Study results and limitations: Compared with placebo recipients, vaccine recipients had higher spike-specific TCR breadth. The TCR breadth and depth analyses may have produced an underestimate of total T cell responses. A substantial breadth of spike-specific CD8+ and CD4+ T cell responses after vaccination has been reported.

Clones were sequenced by immunoSEQ multiplex PCR, and TCRdb holds only the in-frame ones, with some missing. In the table there are over 110,000 clones, 75% to 90% of which are singletons. The receptor was isolated from a human donor who had recovered from COVID-19. The rearrangement joins TRBV28 to TRBJ2-6; D is uncertain. The sequencing used peripheral blood, collected after recovery from COVID-19. The CDR3 is CASSFFGANVLTF. CDR3 nucleotide sequence: TGTGCCAGCAGTTTTTTCGGGGCCAACGTCCTGACTTTC.